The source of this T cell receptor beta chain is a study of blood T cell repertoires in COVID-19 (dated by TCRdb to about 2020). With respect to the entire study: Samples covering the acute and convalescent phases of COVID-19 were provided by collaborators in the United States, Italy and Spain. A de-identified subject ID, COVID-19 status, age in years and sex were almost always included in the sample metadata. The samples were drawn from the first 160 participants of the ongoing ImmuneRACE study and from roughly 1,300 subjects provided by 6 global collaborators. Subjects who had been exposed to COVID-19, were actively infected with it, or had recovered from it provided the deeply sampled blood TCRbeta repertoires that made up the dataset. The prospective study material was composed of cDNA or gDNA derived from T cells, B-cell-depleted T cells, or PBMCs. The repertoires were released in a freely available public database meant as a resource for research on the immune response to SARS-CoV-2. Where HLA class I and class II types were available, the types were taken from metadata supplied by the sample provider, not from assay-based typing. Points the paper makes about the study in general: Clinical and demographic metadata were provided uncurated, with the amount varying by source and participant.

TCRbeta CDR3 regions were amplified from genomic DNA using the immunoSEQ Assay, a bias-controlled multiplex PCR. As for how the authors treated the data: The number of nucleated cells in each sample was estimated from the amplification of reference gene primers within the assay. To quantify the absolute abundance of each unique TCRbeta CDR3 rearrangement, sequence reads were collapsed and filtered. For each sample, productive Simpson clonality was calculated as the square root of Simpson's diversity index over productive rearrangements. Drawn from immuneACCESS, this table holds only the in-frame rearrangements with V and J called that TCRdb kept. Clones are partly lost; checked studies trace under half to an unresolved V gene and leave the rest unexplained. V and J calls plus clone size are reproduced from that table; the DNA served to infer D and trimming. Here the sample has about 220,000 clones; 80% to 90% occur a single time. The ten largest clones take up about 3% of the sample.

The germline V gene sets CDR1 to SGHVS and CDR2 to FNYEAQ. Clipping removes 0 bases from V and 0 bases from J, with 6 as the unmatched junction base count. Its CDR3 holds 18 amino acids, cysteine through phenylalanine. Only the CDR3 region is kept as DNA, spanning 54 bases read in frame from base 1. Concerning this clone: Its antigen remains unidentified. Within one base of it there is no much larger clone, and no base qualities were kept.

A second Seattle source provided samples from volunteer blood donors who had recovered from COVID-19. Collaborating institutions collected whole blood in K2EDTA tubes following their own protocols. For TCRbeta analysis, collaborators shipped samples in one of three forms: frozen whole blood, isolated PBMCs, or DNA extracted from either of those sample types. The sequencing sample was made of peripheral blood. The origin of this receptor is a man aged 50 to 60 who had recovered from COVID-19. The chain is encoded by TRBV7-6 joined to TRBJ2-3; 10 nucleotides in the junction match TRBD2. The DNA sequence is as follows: TGTGCCAGCAGCTTAGCCCAGACAGCGGGAGGGAGCACAGATACGCAGTATTTT. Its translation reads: CASSLAQTAGGSTDTQYF. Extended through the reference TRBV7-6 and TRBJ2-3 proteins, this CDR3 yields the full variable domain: GAGVSQSPRYKVTKRGQDVALRCDPISGHVSLYWYRQALGQGPEFLTYFNYEAQQDKSGLPNDRFSAERPEGSISTLTIQRTEQRDSAMYRCASSLAQTAGGSTDTQYFGPGTRLTVL.